The rows below give T cell receptor beta chains drawn from one sample of a study of blood T cell repertoires in COVID-19. Assay used: immunoSEQ multiplex PCR; TCRdb lists only in-frame clones, some missing. This table has 130,000 or so clones, over 80% appearing once. The specimen was PBMCs or T cells enriched from blood (not recorded which). Receptors were obtained from a woman under 40 who had recovered from COVID-19. CDR3s include the opening cysteine and the closing phenylalanine or tryptophan. The D gene is left open where the match is weak. Where a row states a size, it is once, few, many or the class of an expanded clone; other rows omit it.

size,V,D,J,CDR3,DNA
NA,TRBV6-5,NA,TRBJ2-3,CASSYPPGTDTQYF,TGTGCCAGCAGTTACCCCCCAGGGACAGATACGCAGTATTTT
NA,TRBV15,TRBD1,TRBJ2-4,CATSRDLGTGLAKNIQYF,TGTGCCACCAGCAGAGATCTGGGGACAGGCTTAGCCAAAAACATTCAGTACTTC
NA,TRBV5-4,NA,TRBJ2-6,CASSRGTAQSSGANVLTF,TGTGCCAGCAGCCGCGGGACAGCGCAGAGCTCTGGGGCCAACGTCCTGACTTTC
NA,TRBV28,NA,TRBJ2-2,CASSSGLHTGELFF,TGTGCCAGCAGTTCGGGACTTCACACCGGGGAGCTGTTTTTT
NA,TRBV21-1,NA,TRBJ2-6,CASSGQGTGANVLTF,TGTGCCAGCAGCGGACAGGGTACGGGGGCCAACGTCCTGACTTTC
NA,TRBV7-9,TRBD1,TRBJ2-3,CASTYRGQADTQYF,TGTGCCAGCACCTACAGGGGGCAGGCAGATACGCAGTATTTT
NA,TRBV6-5,TRBD2,TRBJ2-1,CASSTVKGRANEQFF,TGTGCCAGCAGTACGGTAAAAGGGAGGGCCAATGAGCAGTTCTTC
NA,TRBV6-6,NA,TRBJ2-7,CASSSHRAEQYF,TGTGCCAGCAGTTCCCACAGGGCCGAGCAGTACTTC
NA,TRBV28,TRBD2,TRBJ2-2,CASSPPSLAGRPNTGELFF,TGTGCCAGCAGTCCGCCCTCACTAGCGGGAAGACCCAACACCGGGGAGCTGTTTTTT
NA,TRBV21-1,NA,TRBJ2-7,CASSRQPFGEQYF,TGTGCCAGCAGCCGACAGCCGTTTGGCGAGCAGTACTTC
NA,TRBV6-2/TRBV6-3,NA,TRBJ2-4,CASSPGVIQYF,TGTGCCAGCAGTCCGGGGGTCATTCAGTACTTC
many,TRBV6-1,TRBD2,TRBJ2-7,CASSELAGGTYEQYF,TGTGCCAGCAGTGAATTGGCGGGAGGAACCTACGAGCAGTACTTC
NA,TRBV28,TRBD1,TRBJ2-7,CASRGTGSSYEQYF,TGTGCCAGCAGAGGGACAGGGAGCTCCTACGAGCAGTACTTC
NA,TRBV4-3,TRBD1,TRBJ1-2,CASSQAMGQGAVYGYTF,TGCGCCAGCAGCCAAGCCATGGGACAGGGGGCGGTGTATGGCTACACCTTC
NA,TRBV27,NA,TRBJ1-2,CASSPTGDLALYKGYTF,TGTGCCAGCAGCCCAACGGGGGATCTGGCCCTCTATAAGGGCTACACCTTC
NA,TRBV7-9,TRBD1,TRBJ1-5,CASSAGQGAGSNQPQHF,TGTGCCAGCAGCGCGGGACAGGGGGCTGGAAGCAATCAGCCCCAGCATTTT
NA,TRBV4-2,TRBD2,TRBJ2-7,CASSQVGTSGNFYEQYF,TGTGCCAGCAGCCAGGTCGGGACTAGCGGGAACTTCTACGAGCAGTACTTC
NA,TRBV2,NA,TRBJ1-1,CASSGLTDEAFF,TGTGCCAGCAGTGGGTTGACAGACGAAGCTTTCTTT
NA,TRBV4-1,NA,TRBJ1-5,CASSQVPAQIGNQPQHF,TGCGCCAGCAGCCAAGTCCCAGCGCAAATCGGCAATCAGCCCCAGCATTTT
NA,TRBV30,TRBD2,TRBJ2-6,CAWTGTNAGANVLTF,TGTGCCTGGACCGGGACTAACGCTGGGGCCAACGTCCTGACTTTC
NA,TRBV11-2,NA,TRBJ2-7,CASSLAGTTLYEQYF,TGTGCCAGCAGCTTAGCCGGGACAACCCTCTACGAGCAGTACTTC
once,TRBV11-2,NA,TRBJ2-4,CASSLTGSKNIQYF,TGTGCCAGCAGCTTAACGGGATCCAAAAACATTCAGTACTTC
NA,TRBV6-2/TRBV6-3,TRBD1,TRBJ2-1,CASSYLDRGSYNEQFF,TGTGCCAGCAGTTACCTAGACAGGGGAAGCTACAATGAGCAGTTCTTC
NA,TRBV28,TRBD1,TRBJ2-7,CASNPQGAQTYEQYF,TGTGCCAGCAACCCCCAGGGGGCGCAAACCTACGAGCAGTACTTC
NA,TRBV7-9,NA,TRBJ2-1,CASSGDSYNEQFF,TGTGCCAGCAGCGGGGACTCATACAATGAGCAGTTCTTC
NA,TRBV28,NA,TRBJ2-1,CASRSTGPPNEQFF,TGTGCCAGCAGGTCCACAGGGCCACCCAATGAGCAGTTCTTC
few,TRBV27,TRBD2,TRBJ2-7,CASSPRLAGGYEQYF,TGTGCCAGCAGTCCGAGACTAGCGGGAGGCTACGAGCAGTACTTC
once,TRBV6-6,TRBD2,TRBJ2-7,CASSPSGTYEQYF,TGTGCCAGCAGTCCTAGCGGGACCTACGAGCAGTACTTC
NA,TRBV27,NA,TRBJ2-3,CASSFWPDTQYF,TGTGCCAGCAGCTTTTGGCCAGATACGCAGTATTTT
once,TRBV5-1,TRBD2,TRBJ2-3,CASRLAGGRLTDTQYF,TGCGCCAGTAGACTAGCGGGAGGGCGTCTGACAGATACGCAGTATTTT
NA,TRBV9,TRBD2,TRBJ2-7,CASSPSGRAYEQYF,TGTGCCAGCAGCCCAAGCGGGAGGGCCTACGAGCAGTACTTC
once,TRBV11-2,NA,TRBJ1-2,CASSSDPTGFYGYTF,TGTGCCAGCAGCTCCGACCCCACAGGATTCTATGGCTACACCTTC
NA,TRBV30,NA,TRBJ2-7,CAWRAGRYEQYF,TGTGCCTGGAGAGCCGGTCGCTACGAGCAGTACTTC
few,TRBV7-2,TRBD1,TRBJ2-1,CASRADRNPVNEQFF,TGTGCCAGCAGGGCGGACAGGAATCCCGTCAATGAGCAGTTCTTC
NA,TRBV12-3/TRBV12-4,NA,TRBJ1-4,CASSSPGHGLFF,TGTGCCAGCAGTTCCCCGGGACACGGACTGTTTTTT
NA,TRBV7-3,TRBD2,TRBJ2-1,CASSLSSGRAREQFF,TGTGCCAGCAGCTTAAGTAGCGGGAGGGCCAGGGAGCAGTTCTTC
NA,TRBV3-1/TRBV3-2,NA,TRBJ1-2,CASSRRGGSIYGYTF,TGTGCCAGCAGCCGCCGAGGCGGCTCTATCTATGGCTACACCTTC
NA,TRBV5-1,NA,TRBJ1-2,CASSLVGGEGGYTF,TGCGCCAGCAGCTTGGTCGGCGGGGAGGGTGGCTACACCTTC
NA,TRBV18,TRBD1,TRBJ1-1,CASSPPRTGGATEAFF,TGTGCCAGCTCACCCCCTAGGACAGGAGGGGCCACTGAAGCTTTCTTT
few,TRBV11-3,TRBD2,TRBJ2-1,CASSLATSVNEQFF,TGTGCCAGCAGCTTAGCCACTAGCGTAAATGAGCAGTTCTTC
NA,TRBV15,NA,TRBJ2-3,CATSNGARDTQYF,TGTGCCACCAGCAATGGGGCGCGGGATACGCAGTATTTT
NA,TRBV29-1,NA,TRBJ1-2,CSASSRGKGRF,TGCAGCGCAAGCTCTCGGGGGAAGGGCCGCTTC
NA,TRBV7-2,NA,TRBJ2-2,CASSSQGSGTGELFF,TGTGCCAGCAGCTCACAGGGTTCGGGCACCGGGGAGCTGTTTTTT
NA,TRBV5-4,NA,TRBJ1-2,CASSPGQGDGYTF,TGTGCCAGCAGCCCGGGACAAGGAGATGGCTACACCTTC
NA,TRBV14,TRBD1,TRBJ1-2,CASSLLTGNGYTF,TGTGCCAGCAGCCTATTGACAGGGAATGGCTACACCTTC
NA,TRBV27,TRBD1,TRBJ1-5,CASSFSGGAGQPQHF,TGTGCCAGCAGCTTCTCAGGGGGCGCGGGTCAGCCCCAGCATTTT
NA,TRBV29-1,TRBD2,TRBJ2-5,CSVEDPGLAGQETQYF,TGCAGCGTTGAAGATCCGGGACTAGCGGGCCAAGAGACCCAGTACTTC
NA,TRBV5-1,TRBD1,TRBJ2-1,CASTGTGPYNEQFF,TGCGCCAGTACCGGGACAGGGCCCTACAATGAGCAGTTCTTC
NA,TRBV5-4,TRBD2,TRBJ2-7,CASSSPSGRRAYEQYF,TGTGCCAGCAGCTCCCCCAGCGGGAGACGAGCCTACGAGCAGTACTTC
few,TRBV2,TRBD1,TRBJ1-2,CASSLGQRANYGYTF,TGTGCCAGCAGCCTGGGACAGCGAGCTAACTATGGCTACACCTTC
NA,TRBV7-3,TRBD2,TRBJ2-2,CASSASGGDTGELFF,TGTGCCAGCAGCGCTAGCGGGGGGGACACCGGGGAGCTGTTTTTT
NA,TRBV2,TRBD1,TRBJ2-2,CASSYSGTGGVNTGELFF,TGTGCCAGCAGCTACTCCGGGACAGGGGGCGTCAACACCGGGGAGCTGTTTTTT
NA,TRBV25-1,TRBD1,TRBJ2-2,CAREDRGRNTGELFF,TGTGCCAGAGAAGACAGGGGGCGGAACACCGGGGAGCTGTTTTTT
NA,TRBV7-9,TRBD1,TRBJ1-3,CASSLSDRGLGNTIYF,TGTGCCAGCAGCTTAAGCGACAGGGGACTCGGAAACACCATATATTTT
NA,TRBV3-1/TRBV3-2,TRBD1,TRBJ2-2,CASSRELLGTATGELFF,TGTGCCAGCAGCCGAGAACTACTCGGGACAGCCACCGGGGAGCTGTTTTTT
NA,TRBV12-3/TRBV12-4,NA,TRBJ1-1,CASRGGSITEAFF,TGTGCCAGCAGGGGAGGGTCCATAACTGAAGCTTTCTTT
NA,TRBV6-2/TRBV6-3,NA,TRBJ1-2,CASSYMIADNYGYTF,TGTGCCAGCAGTTACATGATCGCAGATAACTATGGCTACACCTTC
NA,TRBV6-5,NA,TRBJ1-4,CASGPGTLNEKLFF,TGTGCCAGCGGCCCCGGGACACTTAATGAAAAACTGTTTTTT
once,TRBV3-1/TRBV3-2,TRBD2,TRBJ2-1,CASSQQLAGANEQFF,TGTGCCAGCAGCCAACAACTAGCGGGAGCCAATGAGCAGTTCTTC